These 15 T cell receptor beta chains came from one sample sequenced in a study of post-analysis software for immune sequencing data. Study-level findings and limits: Five TRBV segments, including TRBV5-6, TRBV5-1 and TRBV20-1, were more frequent in patients than controls.

These receptors have no identified antigens. Libraries were made from TCR beta cDNA, and they carried unique molecular identifiers. Each CDR3 protein is one row after TCRdb ran MiXCR on the PCR reads. The sample lists 740,000 or so distinct CDR3 sequences, 53% occurring once. Input material: blood. The origin of the receptors is a girl aged 10 to 17 with multiple sclerosis.

The V and J genes are TRBV20-1 and TRBJ2-3; D uncertain. The CDR3 loop spans 12 amino acids. Germline CDR1 reads DFQATT; CDR2 reads SNEGSKA (reference sequence). V lost 6 bases and J 2 bases, leaving 9 bases between the germline ends. The CDR3 DNA reads as TGCAGTGCCACTGAGAACACAGATACGCAGTATTTT. It yields the protein CSATENTDTQYF.

The genes are TRBV4-1 and TRBJ1-4, with D hard to call. CDR3 size: 11 residues. Germline assignment: CDR1 MGHRA and CDR2 YSYEKL. V was shortened by 10 bases and J by 4 bases, with 7 bases between the two germline ends. The CDR3 DNA reads TGCGCCACTTCCGGTAATGAAAAACTGTTTTTT. Its translation is CATSGNEKLFF.

In this sample, this clonotype turned up a few times. The V gene is TRBV29-1, the J gene TRBJ2-5, with 11 bases lining up with TRBD1. This CDR3 comprises 11 residues. V shed 3 bases and J 11 bases; nucleotides not matched to a gene: 2. From germline, CDR1 is SQVTM and CDR2 ANQGSEA. The CDR3: CSVDGTGGQYF. As DNA, the CDR3 is TGCAGCGTTGACGGGACAGGGGGGCAGTACTTC.

The chain is built from TRBV29-1 and TRBJ2-7; possibly TRBD1 for D (5 bases). Per the germline V gene, CDR1 is SQVTM and CDR2 is ANQGSEA. V lost 4 bases, J lost 0 bases, and 16 bases lay in between. The CDR3 contains 15 residues. The CDR3 region is CSVVIVRVSSYEQYF. CDR3 DNA sequence: TGCAGCGTTGTAATAGTCAGGGTGAGCTCCTACGAGCAGTACTTC.

The gene calls are TRBV7-9 and TRBJ2-5; the D is unclear. Deletions cut 6 bases from V and 5 bases from J, with 10 bases between. The CDR3 is 12 residues long. Germline V gene lookup returns CDR1 SEHNR and CDR2 FQNEAQ (reference sequence). Written as DNA, the CDR3 is TGTGCCAGCAGTTTCCTCGGGGAGACCCAGTACTTC. It codes for CASSFLGETQYF.

This chain connects TRBV2 to TRBJ2-7; weak D call: TRBD1 (6 bases). The germline CDR1 and CDR2 sequences are SNHLY and FYNNEI. V lost 6 bases, J lost 0 bases, and 12 bases lay in between. The CDR3 covers 14 residues. In DNA, the CDR3 is TGTGCCAGCAGCGCAGGGGTTAGCTCCTACGAGCAGTACTTC. As protein: CASSAGVSSYEQYF.

This clonotype was found many times. The genes are TRBV12-3 or TRBV12-4 and TRBJ2-1, with TRBD2 matching over 7 bases. The V gene end was trimmed by 5 bases and the J gene end by 7 bases; junction bases not matched to a gene: 11. The CDR3 has 15 amino acids. CDR3 sequence (DNA): TGTGCCAGCAGTCTCCAGGGAGGGCGGGAGAATGAGCAGTTCTTC. Translating gives CASSLQGGRENEQFF.

This rearrangement joins TRBV6-6 to TRBJ2-5; D is uncertain. Germline V gene lookup returns CDR1 MNHNY and CDR2 SVGAGI (reference sequence). Deletions cut 7 bases from V and 2 bases from J, with 14 bases between. The CDR3 loop spans 14 amino acids. CDR3 sequence reads: CASNPRTGQETQYF. The DNA of the CDR3 is TGTGCCAGCAACCCCCGAACTGGGCAAGAGACCCAGTACTTC.

This chain links TRBV7-6 with TRBJ2-3; 9 bases map to TRBD1. Per germline, CDR1 SGHVS and CDR2 FNYEAQ. The CDR3 runs 13 residues. Trimming took 5 bases from V and 14 from J; bases not matched to a gene: 11. The CDR3 spells CASSPRPGTGWYF. As DNA, the CDR3 is TGTGCCAGCAGCCCGAGGCCCGGGACAGGGTGGTATTTT.

V is TRBV27 and J is TRBJ1-2; unclear D gene. V was clipped by 4 bases and J by 4 bases, with 16 bases between them. CDR3 length: 15 amino acids. Germline V CDR1 and CDR2: MNHEY, SMNVEV (reference sequence). As DNA, the CDR3 is TGTGCCAGCAGTTCCCGGGGAGACAACACCTATGGCTACACCTTC. Its protein is CASSSRGDNTYGYTF.

J is TRBJ2-7 and V is TRBV12-3 or TRBV12-4; TRBD1 aligns across 10 bases. Trimming cost V 6 bases and J 7 bases; bases outside gene matches: 9. CDR3 length: 14 amino acids. DNA of the CDR3: TGTGCCAGCAGCAGACAGGGGGCTAAAAATGAGCAGTACTTC. The encoded protein is CASSRQGAKNEQYF.

J is TRBJ1-5 and V is TRBV20-1; TRBD1 is a possible D gene (5 bases). This CDR3 is 15 amino acids long. Germline CDR1 DFQATT, CDR2 SNEGSKA (reference sequence). Trimming removed 4 bases at V and 0 bases at J, with 13 bases between. The CDR3 loop reads CSAKGDHYSNQPQHF. Here the CDR3 DNA reads TGCAGTGCTAAAGGGGACCATTATAGCAATCAGCCCCAGCATTTT.

This clonotype was counted a single time. J is TRBJ1-2 and V is TRBV20-1, with D unresolved. The V gene lost 5 bases and the J gene lost 5 bases, with 21 bases spanning the gap. CDR1 and CDR2 (germline): DFQATT, SNEGSKA (reference sequence). CDR3 length: 15 residues. The CDR3 nucleotides read TGCAGTGCTCCTACACCCCCTTTACCGGGTTATGGCTACACCTTC. It specifies CSAPTPPLPGYGYTF.

The chain uses TRBV10-3 and TRBJ2-1; either TRBD1 or TRBD2 may supply D (6 bases each). Germline V gene lookup returns CDR1 ENHRY and CDR2 SYGVKD. V lost 3 bases, J lost 7 bases, and 19 bases lay in between. CDR3 length equals 16 residues. The CDR3 region has the DNA TGTGCCATCAGTGACCTAACGGGGGCAACGGGAAATGAGCAGTTCTTC. Its translation: CAISDLTGATGNEQFF.

This chain uses TRBV19 with TRBJ1-1; no clear D. The CDR3 spans 15 residues. Per the germline V gene, CDR1 is LNHDA and CDR2 is SQIVND (reference sequence). V gave up 3 bases and J gave up 5 bases, with 16 bases separating them. CDR3 in amino acids: CASSMGTASSTEAFF. The CDR3 DNA sequence: TGTGCCAGTAGTATGGGAACAGCCTCGAGTACTGAAGCTTTCTTT.